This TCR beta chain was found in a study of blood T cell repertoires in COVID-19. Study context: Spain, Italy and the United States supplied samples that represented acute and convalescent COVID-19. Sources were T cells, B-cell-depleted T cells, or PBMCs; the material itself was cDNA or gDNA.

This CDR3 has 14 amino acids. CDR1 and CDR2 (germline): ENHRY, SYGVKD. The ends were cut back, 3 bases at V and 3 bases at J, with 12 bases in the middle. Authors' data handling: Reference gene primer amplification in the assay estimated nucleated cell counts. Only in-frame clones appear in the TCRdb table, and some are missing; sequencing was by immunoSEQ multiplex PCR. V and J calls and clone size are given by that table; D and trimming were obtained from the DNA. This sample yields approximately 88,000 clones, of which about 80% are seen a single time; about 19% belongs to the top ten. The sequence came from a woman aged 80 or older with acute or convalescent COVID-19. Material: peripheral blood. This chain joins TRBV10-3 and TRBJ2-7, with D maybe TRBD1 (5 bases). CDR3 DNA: TGTGCCATCAGTGATTCAGACAGATTCTACGAGCAGTACTTC. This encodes CAISDSDRFYEQYF.